Included here is one T cell receptor beta chain sequence, with context. Its antigen remains unidentified. No much larger clonotype is one base removed from it; base qualities were not supplied. V has 0 bases trimmed and J has 4 bases trimmed; junction bases matching no gene number 8. Spanning cysteine to phenylalanine, the CDR3 consists of 16 amino acids. This entry keeps only the CDR3 DNA: 48 bases, framed from base 1. CDR1 and CDR2, looked up from the germline V gene, are MNHNS and SASEGT. Collaborating institutions collected whole blood in K2EDTA tubes following their own protocols. For TCRbeta analysis, collaborator samples were shipped as frozen whole blood, as isolated PBMCs, or as DNA extracted from either sample type. The sample is drawn from a study of blood T cell repertoires in COVID-19 (dated by TCRdb to the early 2020s). Looking at the study overall: The collaborator samples originated in the United States, Italy and Spain and spanned the acute and convalescent phases of COVID-19. Nearly every sample came with metadata listing a de-identified subject ID, COVID-19 status, age in years and sex. The repertoires were made available in a free public database intended to serve as a resource for research on the immune response to SARS-CoV-2. The samples were drawn from the first 160 participants of the ongoing ImmuneRACE study and from 1,254 subjects provided by 6 global collaborators. The prospective study material was composed of cDNA or gDNA derived from T cells, B-cell-depleted T cells, or PBMCs. Subjects who had been exposed to COVID-19, were actively infected with it, or had recovered from it provided the deeply sampled blood TCRbeta repertoires that made up the dataset. Where available, HLA class I and class II types were taken from metadata supplied by the sample provider and were not determined by assay-based typing. What the work shows at the level of the full study, not this receptor alone: The amount of clinical and demographic metadata varied by source and participant and was provided uncurated.

The immunoSEQ Assay, a bias-controlled multiplex PCR, was used to amplify TCRbeta CDR3 regions from genomic DNA. The study's own analysis went as follows. The number of nucleated cells in each sample was estimated from the amplification of reference gene primers within the assay. To quantify the absolute abundance of each unique TCRbeta CDR3 rearrangement, sequence reads were collapsed and filtered. Productive Simpson clonality was computed per sample as the square root of Simpson's diversity index over productive rearrangements. Imported from immuneACCESS, the table was reduced by TCRdb to in-frame sequences with V and J called. These copies leave out some clones; in studies compared against another copy, an unresolved V gene accounts for under half, and the cause of the remainder is not known. V and J calls and clone size follow that table, whereas D and trimming were derived from the DNA. The sample table contains approximately 140,000 clones; only one count was recorded for 84% of them. 1.4% of the sample comes from the top ten.

This TCR derives from a man in his 60s with acute or convalescent COVID-19. The sequencing input was peripheral blood. Recombination linked TRBV6-1 to TRBJ1-2; 7 central bases correspond to TRBD1. For the CDR3, the sequence is CASSEASGQALYGYTF. Read as DNA, the sequence is TGTGCCAGCAGTGAAGCGTCAGGACAGGCGCTCTATGGCTACACCTTC.